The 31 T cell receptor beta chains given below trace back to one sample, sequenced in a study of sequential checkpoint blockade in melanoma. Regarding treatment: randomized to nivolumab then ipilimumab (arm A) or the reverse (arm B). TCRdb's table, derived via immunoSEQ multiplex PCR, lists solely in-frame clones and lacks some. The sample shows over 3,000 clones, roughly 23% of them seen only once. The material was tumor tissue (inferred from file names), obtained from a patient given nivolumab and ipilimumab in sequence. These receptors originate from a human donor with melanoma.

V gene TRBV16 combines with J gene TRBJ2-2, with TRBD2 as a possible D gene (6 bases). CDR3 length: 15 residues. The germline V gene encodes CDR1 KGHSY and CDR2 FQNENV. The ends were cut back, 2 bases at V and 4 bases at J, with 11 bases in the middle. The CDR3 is CASSQMLASTGELFF. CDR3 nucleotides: TGTGCCAGCAGCCAAATGCTAGCGAGCACCGGGGAGCTGTTTTTT.

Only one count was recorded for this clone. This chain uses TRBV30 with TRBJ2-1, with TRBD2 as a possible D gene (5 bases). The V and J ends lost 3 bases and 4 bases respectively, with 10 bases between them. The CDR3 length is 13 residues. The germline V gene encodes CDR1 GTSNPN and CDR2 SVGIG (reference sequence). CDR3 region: CAWRPPGYNEQFF. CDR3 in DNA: TGTGCCTGGAGGCCGCCGGGGTACAATGAGCAGTTCTTC.

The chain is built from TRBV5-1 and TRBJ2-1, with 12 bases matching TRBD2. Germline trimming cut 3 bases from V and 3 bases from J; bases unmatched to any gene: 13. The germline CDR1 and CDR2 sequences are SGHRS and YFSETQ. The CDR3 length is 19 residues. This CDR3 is CASSSTMALAGGYYNEQFF. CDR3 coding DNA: TGCGCCAGCAGCTCCACAATGGCGCTAGCGGGAGGGTACTACAATGAGCAGTTCTTC.

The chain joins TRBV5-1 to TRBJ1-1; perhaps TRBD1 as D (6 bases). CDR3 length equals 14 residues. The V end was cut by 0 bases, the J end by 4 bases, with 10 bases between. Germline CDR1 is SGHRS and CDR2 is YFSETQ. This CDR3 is CASSLEQGVTEAFF. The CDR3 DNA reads TGCGCCAGCAGCTTGGAACAGGGAGTCACTGAAGCTTTCTTT. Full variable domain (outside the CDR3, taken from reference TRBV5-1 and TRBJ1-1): KAGVTQTPRYLIKTRGQQVTLSCSPISGHRSVSWYQQTPGQGLQFLFEYFSETQRNKGNFPGRFSGRQFSNSRSEMNVSTLELGDSALYLCASSLEQGVTEAFFGQGTRLTVV.

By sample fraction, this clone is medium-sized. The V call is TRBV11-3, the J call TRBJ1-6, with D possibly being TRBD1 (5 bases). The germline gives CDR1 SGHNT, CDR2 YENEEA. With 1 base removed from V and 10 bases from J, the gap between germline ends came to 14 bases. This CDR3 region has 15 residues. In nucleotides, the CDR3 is TGTGCCAGCAGCTTAGGGGACCCCTACTACTCACCCCTCCACTTT. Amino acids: CASSLGDPYYSPLHF.

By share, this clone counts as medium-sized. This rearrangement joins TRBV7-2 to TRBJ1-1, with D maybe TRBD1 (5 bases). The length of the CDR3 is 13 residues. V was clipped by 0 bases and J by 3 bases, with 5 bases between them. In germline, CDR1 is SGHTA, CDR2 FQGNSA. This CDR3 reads CASSLAGDTEAFF. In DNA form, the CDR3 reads TGTGCCAGCAGCTTAGCAGGGGACACTGAAGCTTTCTTT.

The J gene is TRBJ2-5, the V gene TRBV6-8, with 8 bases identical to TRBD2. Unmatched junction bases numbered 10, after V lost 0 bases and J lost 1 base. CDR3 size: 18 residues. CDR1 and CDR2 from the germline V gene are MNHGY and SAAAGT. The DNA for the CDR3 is TGTGCCAGCAGTTACTCGATCGCTAGCGGGTACCTCCAAGAGACCCAGTACTTC. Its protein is CASSYSIASGYLQETQYF.

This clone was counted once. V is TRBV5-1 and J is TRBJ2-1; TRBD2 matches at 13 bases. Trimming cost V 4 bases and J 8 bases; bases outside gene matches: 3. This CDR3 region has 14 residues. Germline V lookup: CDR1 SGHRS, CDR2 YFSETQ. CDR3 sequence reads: CASSPGLAGDEQFF. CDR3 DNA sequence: TGCGCCAGCAGCCCCGGACTAGCGGGAGATGAGCAGTTCTTC.

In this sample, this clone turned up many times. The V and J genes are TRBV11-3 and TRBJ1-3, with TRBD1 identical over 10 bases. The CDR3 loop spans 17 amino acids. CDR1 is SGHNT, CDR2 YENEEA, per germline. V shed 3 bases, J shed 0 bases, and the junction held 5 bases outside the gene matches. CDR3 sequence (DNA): TGTGCCAGCAGCTTGACCGGGACAGGGGACTCTGGAAACACCATATATTTT. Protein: CASSLTGTGDSGNTIYF.

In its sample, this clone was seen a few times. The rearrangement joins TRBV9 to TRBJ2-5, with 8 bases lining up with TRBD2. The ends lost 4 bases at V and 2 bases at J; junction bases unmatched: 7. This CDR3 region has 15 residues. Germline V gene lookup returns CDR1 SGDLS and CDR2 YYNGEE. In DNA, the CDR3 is TGTGCCAGCAGCATGTTTAGCGGGATACAAGAGACCCAGTACTTC. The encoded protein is CASSMFSGIQETQYF.

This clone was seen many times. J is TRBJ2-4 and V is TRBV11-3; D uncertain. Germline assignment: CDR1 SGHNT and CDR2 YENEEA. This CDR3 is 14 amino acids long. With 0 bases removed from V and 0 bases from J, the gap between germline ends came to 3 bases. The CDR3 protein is CASSLDGAKNIQYF. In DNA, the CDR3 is TGTGCCAGCAGCTTAGACGGAGCCAAAAACATTCAGTACTTC.

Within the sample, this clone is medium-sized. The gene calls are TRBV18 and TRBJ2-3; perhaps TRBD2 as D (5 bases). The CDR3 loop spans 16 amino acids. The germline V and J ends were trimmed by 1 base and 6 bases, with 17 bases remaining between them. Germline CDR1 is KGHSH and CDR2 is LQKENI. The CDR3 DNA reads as TGTGCCAGCTCACCACGCAGGACTGGAGCTGCGGATACGCAGTATTTT. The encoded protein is CASSPRRTGAADTQYF.

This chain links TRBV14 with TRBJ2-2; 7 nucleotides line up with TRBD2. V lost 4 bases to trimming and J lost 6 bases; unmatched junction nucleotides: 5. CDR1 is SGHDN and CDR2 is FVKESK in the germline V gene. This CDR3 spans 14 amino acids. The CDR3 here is CASSPFRGAGELFF. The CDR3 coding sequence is TGTGCCAGCAGCCCTTTTCGGGGGGCCGGGGAGCTGTTTTTT.

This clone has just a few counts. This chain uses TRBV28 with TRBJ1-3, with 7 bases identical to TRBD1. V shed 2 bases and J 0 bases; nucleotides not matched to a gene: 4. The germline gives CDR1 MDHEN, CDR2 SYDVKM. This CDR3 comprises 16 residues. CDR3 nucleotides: TGTGCCAGCAGTTTAACCGGGACAGTCTCTGGAAACACCATATATTTT. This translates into CASSLTGTVSGNTIYF.

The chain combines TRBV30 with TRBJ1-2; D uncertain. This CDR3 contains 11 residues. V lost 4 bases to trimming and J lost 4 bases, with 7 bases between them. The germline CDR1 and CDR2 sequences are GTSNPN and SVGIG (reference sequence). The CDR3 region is CAWTRPYGYTF. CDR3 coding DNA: TGTGCCTGGACTAGGCCCTATGGCTACACCTTC.

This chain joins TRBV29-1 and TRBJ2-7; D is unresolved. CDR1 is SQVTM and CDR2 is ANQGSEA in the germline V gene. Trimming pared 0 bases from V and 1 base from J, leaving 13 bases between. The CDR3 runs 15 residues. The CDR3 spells CSVEDPRSGSYEQYF. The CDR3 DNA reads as TGCAGCGTTGAAGATCCCCGGTCCGGGTCCTACGAGCAGTACTTC.

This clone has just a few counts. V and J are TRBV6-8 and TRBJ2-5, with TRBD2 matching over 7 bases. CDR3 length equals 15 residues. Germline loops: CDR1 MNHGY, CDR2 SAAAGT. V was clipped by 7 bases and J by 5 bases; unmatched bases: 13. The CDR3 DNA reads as TGTGCCAGCACTCCCTTGGGAGGGGCTGGGGAGACCCAGTACTTC. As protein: CASTPLGGAGETQYF.

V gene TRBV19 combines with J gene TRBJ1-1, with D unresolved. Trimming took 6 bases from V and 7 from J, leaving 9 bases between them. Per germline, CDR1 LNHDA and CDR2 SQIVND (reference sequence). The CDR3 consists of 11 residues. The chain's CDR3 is CASRRNYEAFF. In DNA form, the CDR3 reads TGTGCCAGTAGAAGGAACTATGAAGCTTTCTTT.

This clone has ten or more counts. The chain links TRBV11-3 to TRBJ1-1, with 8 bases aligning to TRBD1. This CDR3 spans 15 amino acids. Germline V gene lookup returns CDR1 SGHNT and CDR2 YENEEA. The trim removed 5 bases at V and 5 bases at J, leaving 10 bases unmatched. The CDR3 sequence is CASSHGTGVGTEAFF. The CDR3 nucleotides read TGTGCCAGCAGCCATGGGACAGGAGTGGGTACTGAAGCTTTCTTT.

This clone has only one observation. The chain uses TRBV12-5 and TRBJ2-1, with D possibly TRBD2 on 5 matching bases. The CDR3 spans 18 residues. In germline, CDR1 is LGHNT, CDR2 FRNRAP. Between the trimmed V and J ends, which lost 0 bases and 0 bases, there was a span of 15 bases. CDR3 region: CASGLVPDGETSYNEQFF. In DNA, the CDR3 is TGTGCTAGTGGTTTGGTCCCGGACGGGGAAACCTCCTACAATGAGCAGTTCTTC.

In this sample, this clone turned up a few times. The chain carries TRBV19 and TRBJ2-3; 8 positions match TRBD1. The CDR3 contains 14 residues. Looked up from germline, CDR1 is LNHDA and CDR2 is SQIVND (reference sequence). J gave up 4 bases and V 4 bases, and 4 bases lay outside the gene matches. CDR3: CASSRQGLSDTQYF. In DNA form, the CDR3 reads TGTGCCAGTAGTAGACAGGGGTTGTCAGATACGCAGTATTTT.

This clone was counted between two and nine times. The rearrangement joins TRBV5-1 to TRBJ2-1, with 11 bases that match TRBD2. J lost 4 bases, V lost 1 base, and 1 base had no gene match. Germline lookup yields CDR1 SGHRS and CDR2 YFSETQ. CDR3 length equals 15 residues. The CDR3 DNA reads TGCGCCAGCAGCTTGACTAGCGGGAGTTACAATGAGCAGTTCTTC. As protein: CASSLTSGSYNEQFF.

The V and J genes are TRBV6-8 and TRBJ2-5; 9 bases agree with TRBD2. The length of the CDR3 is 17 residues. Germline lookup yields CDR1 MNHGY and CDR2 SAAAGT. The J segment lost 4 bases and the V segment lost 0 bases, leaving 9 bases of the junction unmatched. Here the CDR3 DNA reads TGTGCCAGCAGTTACTCTGCTAGCGGGATTAGCAGAGAGACCCAGTACTTC. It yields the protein CASSYSASGISRETQYF.

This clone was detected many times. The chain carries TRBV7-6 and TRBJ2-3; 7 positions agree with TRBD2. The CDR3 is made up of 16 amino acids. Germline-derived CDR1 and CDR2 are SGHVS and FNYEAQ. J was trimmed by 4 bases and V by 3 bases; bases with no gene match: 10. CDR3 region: CASSFKAGSVADTQYF. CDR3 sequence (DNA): TGTGCCAGCAGCTTTAAAGCGGGATCGGTAGCAGATACGCAGTATTTT. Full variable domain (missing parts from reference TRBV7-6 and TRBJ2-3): GAGVSQSPRYKVTKRGQDVALRCDPISGHVSLYWYRQALGQGPEFLTYFNYEAQQDKSGLPNDRFSAERPEGSISTLTIQRTEQRDSAMYRCASSFKAGSVADTQYFGPGTRLTVL.

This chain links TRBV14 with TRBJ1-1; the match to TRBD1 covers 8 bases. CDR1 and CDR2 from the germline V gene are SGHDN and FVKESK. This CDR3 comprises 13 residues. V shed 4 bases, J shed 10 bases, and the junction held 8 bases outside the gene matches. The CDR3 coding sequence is TGTGCCAGCAGCCCCCGACAGGGGCTAATAGCTTTCTTT. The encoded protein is CASSPRQGLIAFF. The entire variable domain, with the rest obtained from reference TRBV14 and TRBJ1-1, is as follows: EAGVTQFPSHSVIEKGQTVTLRCDPISGHDNLYWYRRVMGKEIKFLLHFVKESKQDESGMPNNRFLAERTGGTYSTLKVQPAELEDSGVYFCASSPRQGLIAFFGQGTRLTVV.

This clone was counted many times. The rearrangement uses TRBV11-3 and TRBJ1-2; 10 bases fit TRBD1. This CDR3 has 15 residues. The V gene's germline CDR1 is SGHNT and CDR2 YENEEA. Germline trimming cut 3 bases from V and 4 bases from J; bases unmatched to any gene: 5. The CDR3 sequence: CASSFRDRGVYGYTF. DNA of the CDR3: TGTGCCAGCAGCTTTCGGGACAGGGGAGTCTATGGCTACACCTTC.

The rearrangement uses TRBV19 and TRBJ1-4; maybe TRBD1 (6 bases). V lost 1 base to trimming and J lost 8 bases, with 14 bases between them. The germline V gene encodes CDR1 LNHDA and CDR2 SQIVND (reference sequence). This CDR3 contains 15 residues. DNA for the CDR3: TGTGCCAGTAGTATAGCCGGGACATCTCACGAAAAACTGTTTTTT. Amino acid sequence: CASSIAGTSHEKLFF.

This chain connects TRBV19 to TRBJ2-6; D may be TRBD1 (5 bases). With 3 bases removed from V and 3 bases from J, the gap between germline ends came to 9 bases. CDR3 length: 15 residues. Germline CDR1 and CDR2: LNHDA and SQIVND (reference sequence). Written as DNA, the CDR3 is TGTGCCAGTAGTATGATGGGGCTTGGGGCCAACGTCCTGACTTTC. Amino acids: CASSMMGLGANVLTF.

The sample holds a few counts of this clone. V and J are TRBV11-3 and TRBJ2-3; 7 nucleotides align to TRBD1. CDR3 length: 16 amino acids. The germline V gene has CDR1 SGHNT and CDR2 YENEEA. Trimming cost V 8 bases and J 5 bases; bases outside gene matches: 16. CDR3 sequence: CASLTTGQITRDTQYF. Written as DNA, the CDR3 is TGTGCCAGCCTCACTACGGGACAGATTACGCGAGATACGCAGTATTTT.

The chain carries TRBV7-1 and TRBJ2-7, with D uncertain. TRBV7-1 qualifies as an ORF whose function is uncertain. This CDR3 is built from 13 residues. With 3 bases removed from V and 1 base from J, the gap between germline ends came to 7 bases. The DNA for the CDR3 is TGTGCCAGCAGCTCCGGAGATTCCTACGAGCAGTACTTC. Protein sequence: CASSSGDSYEQYF.

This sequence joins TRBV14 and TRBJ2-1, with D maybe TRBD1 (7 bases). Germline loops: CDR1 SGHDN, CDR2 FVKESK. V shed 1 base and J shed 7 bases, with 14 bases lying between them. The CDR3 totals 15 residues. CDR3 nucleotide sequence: TGTGCCAGCAGCCAAGGGCGGCCAGGGGGGAATGAGCAGTTCTTC. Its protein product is CASSQGRPGGNEQFF.